This T cell receptor beta chain was profiled in a study of T cell responses to AZD1222 COVID-19 vaccine. Across the whole study: Analyses pooled second doses at about 4 or about 12 weeks.

Comment on this clone: Its cognate antigen is unknown.

Sequencing was performed with immunoSEQ multiplex PCR; in TCRdb, only in-frame clones are kept and a portion is missing. The table lists roughly 120,000 clones, around 89% of them singletons, with more than 4% in the top ten. Trimming cost V 6 bases and J 10 bases, with 18 bases left between them. Germline V lookup: CDR1 MNHEY, CDR2 SVGEGT. The CDR3 contains 13 residues. Study-level findings and limits: Spike-specific TCR breadth rose after two AZD1222 doses, and depth rose as well.

Material: peripheral blood, obtained on day 0 of AZD1222 vaccination. The rearrangement links TRBV6-2 or TRBV6-3 to TRBJ2-5; D is perhaps TRBD2 (5 bases). This receptor was taken from an adult in good health. This CDR3 is CASSQSTLRDQYF. The CDR3 bases are TGTGCCAGCAGCCAATCTACACTCCGGGACCAGTACTTC.